This T cell receptor beta chain was identified during a study of regulatory T cells (dated by TCRdb to the late 2010s). Background on the whole study: The study compared T-cell receptor beta repertoires of sorted regulatory, conventional CD4+ and CD8+ T cells between CD3G-deficient patients and healthy controls.

The multiplex PCR used 52 forward TRBV primers and 13 reverse TRBJ primers, with assay-based and computational corrections for amplification bias. Rearranged TRB loci were amplified from genomic DNA by multiplex PCR within the immunoSEQ assay. TRB amplicons were sequenced using an Illumina HiSeq platform. The paper's data handling went like this. Raw sequences were error-filtered and aligned to reference gene sequences by custom algorithms and were subsequently analyzed with the immunoSEQ online tools. Productive and nonproductive TRB rearrangement frequencies were evaluated among both unique and total sequences. Hydrophobicity and amino acid composition of residues 6 and 7 within the TRB CDR3 were used to estimate the potential for self-reactivity. Groups were compared by t tests, Mann-Whitney tests or two-way ANOVA performed in Prism software. The immuneACCESS repertoire file appears here via TCRdb, limited to in-frame rearrangements. These files lack a portion of the clones; in checked studies, under half of the deficit traces to unresolved V genes, and the cause of the others is not known. V and J calls plus clone size are reproduced from that table; the DNA served to infer D and trimming. The sample table records 30,000 to 40,000 clones; approximately 93% of these occur just once. The leading ten clones occupy 0.85% to 1% of the sample.

CDR3 length: 13 amino acids, cysteine to phenylalanine. The DNA shown is the 39-base CDR3, in frame from base 1. The germline V gene encodes CDR1 KGHSH and CDR2 LQKENI. V is pruned by 9 bases and J by 6 bases, leaving 10 bases of the junction without a gene match. The research as a whole found: Repertoires from patients had restricted unique TRB V-J pairs and skewed V and J gene usage, with the strongest effect in regulatory T cells. Enrichment for hydrophobic residues at CDR3 positions 6 and 7 was found in conventional CD4+ T cells from CD3G-deficient patients, suggesting more self-reactive specificities.

Comments on this clone: Its recognized antigen is unknown. The sample holds no much larger clone one base away, and base qualities are not on file.

Evidence of autoimmunity was present in all CD3G-deficient patients, and the autoimmunity was more severe in two of the patients. At testing, patients were between 2 and 39 years old and showed lower naive and higher memory CD4+ and CD8+ T-cell proportions. CD4+ cells were FACS-sorted into CD25-high CD127-low regulatory T cells and CD25-low CD127-high conventional CD4+ T cells. About 6 individuals with CD3G deficiency were included in the patient group. An international network of physicians spanning the United States, Europe and Asia provided the patient samples and clinical data. Peripheral blood mononuclear cells were isolated by Ficoll density separation.

This receptor was taken from a child aged 2 to 15 with CD3G deficiency. Sequenced: conventional CD4+ T cells sorted from blood. Recombination joined TRBV18 with TRBJ1-2; 7 junctional bases match TRBD1. CDR3 region: CASSNDRVNGYTF. The DNA sequence is TGTGCCAGTTCAAACGACAGGGTGAATGGCTACACCTTC.